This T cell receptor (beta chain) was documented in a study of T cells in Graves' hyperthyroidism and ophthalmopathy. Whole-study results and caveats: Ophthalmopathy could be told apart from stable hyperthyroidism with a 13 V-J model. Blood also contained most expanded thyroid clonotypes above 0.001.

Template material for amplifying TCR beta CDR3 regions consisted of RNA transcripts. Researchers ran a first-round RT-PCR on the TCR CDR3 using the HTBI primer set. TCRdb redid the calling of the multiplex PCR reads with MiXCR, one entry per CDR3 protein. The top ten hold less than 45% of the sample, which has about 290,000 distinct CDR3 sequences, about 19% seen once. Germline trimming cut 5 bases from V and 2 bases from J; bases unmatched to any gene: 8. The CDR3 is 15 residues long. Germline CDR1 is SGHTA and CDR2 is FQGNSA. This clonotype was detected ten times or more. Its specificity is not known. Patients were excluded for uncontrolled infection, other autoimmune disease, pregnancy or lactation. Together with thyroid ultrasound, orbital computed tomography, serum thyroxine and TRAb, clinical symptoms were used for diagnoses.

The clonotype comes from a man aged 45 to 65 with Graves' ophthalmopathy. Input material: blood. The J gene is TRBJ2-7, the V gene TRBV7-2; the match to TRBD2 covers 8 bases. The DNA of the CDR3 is TGTGCCAGCAGCCCCCGGAGCGGGGGACCCTACGAGCAGTACTTC. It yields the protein CASSPRSGGPYEQYF.